This entry describes one TCR beta chain. The antigen is not known. The second PCR ran about 6 to 12 cycles with a sample-barcoded 5' primer and J-beta primers. The yield of each sample was at least 2.5 million CDR3-containing paired-end reads. Each CDR3 protein gets one entry after TCRdb re-called the 5' RACE reads with MiXCR. The table lists fewer than 2 million distinct CDR3 sequences, about 39% of them singletons. These data belong to a study of blood T cells in healthy people across ages. Study results and caveats: Observed TCR beta diversity showed a strong correlation with the percentage of naive T cells as measured by flow cytometry.

The CDR3 totals 12 residues. The V and J ends lost 6 bases and 4 bases respectively, with 9 bases between them. Germline V gives CDR1 MNHNY, CDR2 SVGAGI (reference sequence). The J gene is TRBJ1-1, the V gene TRBV6-6; possibly TRBD1 for D (5 bases). This clonotype was obtained from a human donor in good health. Sample: blood. CDR3 nucleotide sequence: TGTGCCAGCAGCTCGACAGTCACTGAAGCTTTCTTT. Protein product: CASSSTVTEAFF.